Following are 24 T cell receptor beta chains from one sample sequenced in a study of T cell responses to AZD1222 COVID-19 vaccine. Sequenced by immunoSEQ multiplex PCR; TCRdb stores in-frame clones only, minus some. The sample contains about 120,000 clones, more than 75% of which appear only once. Material: peripheral blood, obtained on day 0 of AZD1222 vaccination. The receptors come from an adult in good health.

This rearrangement joins TRBV28 to TRBJ1-1, with D uncertain. Trimming shortened V by 5 bases and J by 1 base, and 11 bases separated the two germline ends. Germline V gives CDR1 MDHEN, CDR2 SYDVKM. The CDR3 has 14 residues. In DNA form, the CDR3 reads TGTGCCAGCAGTCCCCCAGTGCGGAACACTGAAGCTTTCTTT. This sequence encodes CASSPPVRNTEAFF.

The chain uses TRBV10-3 and TRBJ1-4, with D possibly matching TRBD1 (5 bases). V was trimmed by 11 bases and J by 4 bases, leaving 11 bases between them. Germline CDR1 ENHRY, CDR2 SYGVKD. The CDR3 covers 12 residues. The CDR3 region has the DNA TGTGCCGTTGGGGGGGATAATGAAAAACTGTTTTTT. Amino acid sequence: CAVGGDNEKLFF.

The chain couples TRBV7-9 to TRBJ2-2; D may be TRBD1 (5 bases). The CDR3 runs 15 residues. Germline assignment: CDR1 SEHNR and CDR2 FQNEAQ (reference sequence). Trimming cost V 5 bases and J 6 bases, with 16 bases left between them. CDR3 sequence reads: CASSVWGKGSGELFF. CDR3 sequence (DNA): TGTGCCAGCAGCGTCTGGGGAAAGGGGTCCGGGGAGCTGTTTTTT. The whole variable domain, remainder taken from reference TRBV7-9 and TRBJ2-2, is DTGVSQNPRHKITKRGQNVTFRCDPISEHNRLYWYRQTLGQGPEFLTYFQNEAQLEKSRLLSDRFSAERPKGSFSTLEIQRTEQGDSAMYLCASSVWGKGSGELFFGEGSRLTVL.

This sequence joins TRBV4-1 and TRBJ2-7; possibly TRBD1 for D (5 bases). The CDR3 contains 15 residues. Trimming cost V 1 base and J 0 bases, with 10 bases left between them. Germline V gene lookup returns CDR1 MGHRA and CDR2 YSYEKL. DNA of the CDR3: TGCGCCAGCAGCCAAGGACAGCTTAGCTCCTACGAGCAGTACTTC. Its translation is CASSQGQLSSYEQYF.

The chain couples TRBV25-1 to TRBJ2-1; 7 bases match TRBD1. Germline V lookup: CDR1 MGHDK, CDR2 SYGVNS. The CDR3 is 13 residues long. V lost 4 bases, J lost 9 bases, and 6 bases stayed unmatched. The CDR3 spells CASSVTGVGEQFF. CDR3 sequence (DNA): TGTGCCAGCAGTGTCACAGGGGTTGGTGAGCAGTTCTTC.

The V gene is TRBV5-1, the J gene TRBJ1-1; D remains ambiguous. From germline, CDR1 is SGHRS and CDR2 YFSETQ. V was pared by 4 bases and J by 0 bases, with 13 bases between. The CDR3 is 15 amino acids. CDR3: CASSQTFSMNTEAFF. In DNA, the CDR3 is TGCGCCAGCAGCCAAACTTTTTCTATGAACACTGAAGCTTTCTTT.

The genes are TRBV2 and TRBJ1-1; TRBD1 might be the D (6 bases). This CDR3 is built from 15 residues. V dropped 4 bases and J dropped 6 bases, with 18 bases sitting between them. Germline CDR1 and CDR2: SNHLY and FYNNEI. CDR3 loop: CASSGSGHGTAEAFF. CDR3 DNA: TGTGCCAGCAGTGGCTCGGGACACGGAACGGCTGAAGCTTTCTTT.

This chain uses TRBV5-5 with TRBJ2-7, with 8 bases lining up with TRBD1. V dropped 0 bases and J dropped 3; count of bases not matched to a gene: 2. The CDR3 has 14 amino acids. Germline V CDR1 and CDR2: SGHKS, YYEKEE (reference sequence). The CDR3 region is CASSLDRGYYEQYF. DNA for the CDR3: TGTGCCAGCAGCTTGGACAGGGGGTACTACGAGCAGTACTTC.

This chain connects TRBV7-3 to TRBJ1-2, with a tentative D call TRBD1 (6 bases). Trimming removed 4 bases from V and 5 bases from J, with 11 bases in between. The CDR3 is made up of 13 amino acids. CDR1 is SGHTA, CDR2 FQGTGA, per germline. The CDR3 DNA sequence: TGTGCCAGCAGCTCCCACAGGGCGTATGGCTACACCTTC. Encoded protein: CASSSHRAYGYTF.

The gene calls are TRBV2 and TRBJ1-6, with D unresolved. The length of the CDR3 is 14 residues. Trimming left V 4 bases short and J 9 bases short, with 13 bases between. Germline V CDR1 and CDR2: SNHLY, FYNNEI. CDR3 coding DNA: TGTGCCAGCAGTGGTACACCCAACGGTTCACCCCTCCACTTT. Amino acid sequence: CASSGTPNGSPLHF.

This clone was counted once. The gene calls are TRBV7-2 and TRBJ2-7; no clear D gene. Germline V CDR1 and CDR2: SGHTA, FQGNSA. With 5 bases removed from V and 2 bases from J, the gap between germline ends came to 13 bases. The CDR3 runs to 14 residues. The CDR3 spells CASSPRTFPYEQYF. CDR3 DNA: TGTGCCAGCAGCCCAAGGACCTTTCCCTACGAGCAGTACTTC.

This clone occurred a few times. The chain employs TRBV7-9 and TRBJ2-7, with 7 nucleotides matching TRBD2. The CDR3 is 14 residues long. V was pared by 4 bases and J by 2 bases, with 5 bases of the junction left unmatched. CDR1 and CDR2 from the germline V gene are SEHNR and FQNEAQ (reference sequence). The CDR3 region has the DNA TGTGCCAGCAGCTACCTGGGGGGGACCTACGAGCAGTACTTC. Translation gives CASSYLGGTYEQYF. Using reference TRBV7-9 and TRBJ2-7 for the parts outside the CDR3, the full variable domain is DTGVSQNPRHKITKRGQNVTFRCDPISEHNRLYWYRQTLGQGPEFLTYFQNEAQLEKSRLLSDRFSAERPKGSFSTLEIQRTEQGDSAMYLCASSYLGGTYEQYFGPGTRLTVT.

V and J are TRBV9 and TRBJ1-1; perhaps TRBD1 as D (5 bases). This CDR3 comprises 14 residues. CDR1 and CDR2 (germline): SGDLS, YYNGEE. Trimming cost V 3 bases and J 2 bases, with 11 bases left between them. This CDR3 is CASSATTANTEAFF. The CDR3 nucleotides are TGTGCCAGCAGCGCCACGACAGCTAACACTGAAGCTTTCTTT.

The table lists this clone with a count of one. V and J are TRBV19 and TRBJ2-1, with D possibly matching TRBD2 (6 bases). The CDR3 length is 17 residues. V dropped 5 bases and J dropped 1 base, with 18 bases sitting between them. Germline assignment: CDR1 LNHDA and CDR2 SQIVND (reference sequence). This CDR3 reads CASSSSGTRTSYNEQFF. The CDR3 nucleotides read TGTGCCAGTAGTTCATCCGGGACTCGAACGTCCTACAATGAGCAGTTCTTC.

The V and J genes are TRBV27 and TRBJ1-1; D may be TRBD1 (5 bases). The V gene lost 5 bases and the J gene lost 4 bases, with 17 bases spanning the gap. The CDR3 is 15 residues long. Germline V gives CDR1 MNHEY, CDR2 SMNVEV (reference sequence). The CDR3, as DNA: TGTGCCAGCAGTGCCTTGACAGTGATGGGCACTGAAGCTTTCTTT. It specifies CASSALTVMGTEAFF.

The gene calls are TRBV7-2 and TRBJ2-3; D gene unclear. Germline assignment: CDR1 SGHTA and CDR2 FQGNSA. The germline V and J ends were trimmed by 5 bases and 3 bases, with 3 bases remaining between them. This CDR3 has 11 amino acids. The CDR3 DNA reads as TGTGCCAGCAGCCGGACAGATACGCAGTATTTT. This translates into CASSRTDTQYF.

The DNA for the CDR3 is TGTGCCAGCAGCTTAGAGAGTGCGGGCAACTACGAGCAGTACTTC. It specifies CASSLESAGNYEQYF. The chain joins TRBV11-2 to TRBJ2-7; weak D call: TRBD2 (5 bases). The CDR3 runs to 15 residues. V gave up 0 bases and J gave up 3 bases, with 12 bases separating them. Per the germline V gene, CDR1 is SGHAT and CDR2 is FQNNGV.

The genes are TRBV2 and TRBJ2-1; D is perhaps TRBD1 or TRBD2 (5 bases each). This CDR3 has 12 amino acids. Germline CDR1 is SNHLY and CDR2 is FYNNEI. V was shortened by 3 bases and J by 8 bases, with 8 bases between the two germline ends. CDR3 loop: CASSDVGDEQFF. CDR3 DNA: TGTGCCAGCAGTGATGTGGGGGATGAGCAGTTCTTC.

The chain employs TRBV7-3 and TRBJ2-2; D may be TRBD1 or TRBD2 (5 bases each). The germline V gene encodes CDR1 SGHTA and CDR2 FQGTGA. V shed 1 base and J shed 3 bases, with 9 bases lying between them. This CDR3 has 15 amino acids. Here the CDR3 reads CASSLMGRDTGELFF. CDR3 bases: TGTGCCAGCAGCTTAATGGGGCGGGACACCGGGGAGCTGTTTTTT.

The chain joins TRBV19 to TRBJ2-3; 7 positions agree with TRBD2. Germline CDR1 reads LNHDA; CDR2 reads SQIVND (reference sequence). CDR3 length: 14 residues. J lost 0 bases, V lost 6 bases, and 3 bases had no gene match. CDR3 amino acids: CASSTGGSTDTQYF. The CDR3 DNA reads as TGTGCCAGTAGCACGGGAGGCAGCACAGATACGCAGTATTTT.

In this sample, this clone turned up many times. The chain links TRBV6-5 to TRBJ2-7; TRBD1 might be the D (6 bases). V shed 8 bases and J shed 3 bases, with 14 bases lying between them. Germline V gene data show CDR1 as MNHEY and CDR2 as SVGAGI. CDR3 length: 13 residues. As DNA, the CDR3 is TGTGCCAGCCTAACAGGGTATGACTACGAGCAGTACTTC. This translates into CASLTGYDYEQYF.

This chain joins TRBV3-1 (or the pseudogene TRBV3-2) and TRBJ1-1; 8 bases align to TRBD1. The CDR3 loop spans 18 amino acids. V shed 4 bases, J shed 0 bases, and the junction held 13 bases outside the gene matches. The germline V gene encodes CDR1 LGHDT and CDR2 YNNKEL (reference sequence). Here the CDR3 DNA reads TGTGCCAGCAGCCCAGGCGAGACAGGGGACGGAATGAACACTGAAGCTTTCTTT. This translates into CASSPGETGDGMNTEAFF.

V and J are TRBV6-5 and TRBJ2-7, with a tentative D call TRBD1 (5 bases). V lost 6 bases, J lost 3 bases, and 12 bases lay in between. The CDR3 has 13 residues. Germline-derived CDR1 and CDR2 are MNHEY and SVGAGI. The DNA of the CDR3 is TGTGCCAGCAGGCACCTACAGGTCTACGAGCAGTACTTC. As protein: CASRHLQVYEQYF.

The chain couples TRBV14 to TRBJ2-1; D is unclear. This CDR3 has 13 residues. Germline lookup yields CDR1 SGHDN and CDR2 FVKESK. The V gene lost 6 bases and the J gene lost 8 bases, with 14 bases spanning the gap. This chain's CDR3 is CASSKGPRYEQFF. CDR3 in DNA: TGTGCCAGCAGTAAAGGCCCTAGGTATGAGCAGTTCTTC.